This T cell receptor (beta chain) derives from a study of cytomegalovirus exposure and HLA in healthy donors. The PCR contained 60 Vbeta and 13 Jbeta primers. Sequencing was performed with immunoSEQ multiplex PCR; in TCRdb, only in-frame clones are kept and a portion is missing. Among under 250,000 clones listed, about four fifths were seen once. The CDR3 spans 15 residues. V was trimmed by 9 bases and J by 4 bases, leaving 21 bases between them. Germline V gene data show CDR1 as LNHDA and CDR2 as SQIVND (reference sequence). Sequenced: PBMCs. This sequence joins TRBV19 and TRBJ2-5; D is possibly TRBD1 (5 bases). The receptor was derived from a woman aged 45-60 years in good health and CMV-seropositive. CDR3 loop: CARPERGLLPETQYF. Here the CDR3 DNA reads TGTGCCAGGCCTGAAAGGGGTTTACTTCCAGAGACCCAGTACTTC.